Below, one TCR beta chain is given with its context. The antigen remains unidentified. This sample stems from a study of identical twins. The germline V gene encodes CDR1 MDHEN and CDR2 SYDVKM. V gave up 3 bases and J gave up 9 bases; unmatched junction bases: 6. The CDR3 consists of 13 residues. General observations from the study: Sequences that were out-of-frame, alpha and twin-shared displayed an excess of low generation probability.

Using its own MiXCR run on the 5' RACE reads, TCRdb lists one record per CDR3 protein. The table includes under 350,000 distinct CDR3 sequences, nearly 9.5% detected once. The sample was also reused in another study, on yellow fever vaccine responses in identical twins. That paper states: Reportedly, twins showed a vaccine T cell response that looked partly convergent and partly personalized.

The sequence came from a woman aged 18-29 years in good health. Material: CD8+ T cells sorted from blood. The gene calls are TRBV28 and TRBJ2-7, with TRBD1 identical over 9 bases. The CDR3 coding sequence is TGTGCCAGCAGTTTCCAACAGGGGGCGATGCAGTACTTC. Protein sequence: CASSFQQGAMQYF.